This TCR beta chain is from a study of CD8 T cells in Susac syndrome. Blood CD8+ and CD4+ T cells underwent high-throughput TCR beta sequencing. The study used treatment-naive patients who had stable or active relapsing-remitting disease as multiple sclerosis controls. Negative isolation yielded CD8+ and CD4+ T cells; FACS enriched TEMRA cells. Per germline, CDR1 MNHEY and CDR2 SVGAGI. The V gene lost 6 bases and the J gene lost 4 bases, with 21 bases spanning the gap. The CDR3 has 16 residues. Random hexamers were used to reverse transcribe the RNA input (roughly 0.5 to 1 ug). The CDR3 of TCR beta was amplified by immunoSEQ multiplex PCR across 54 Vbeta and 13 Jbeta. MiXCR, applied by TCRdb to the immunoSEQ multiplex PCR reads, yields one record per CDR3 protein. The profile shows some 260,000 distinct CDR3 sequences, approximately 81% of them singletons.

This clonotype was sampled from a human donor with multiple sclerosis. The sequenced sample consisted of CD8+ T cells from PBMCs. The chain joins TRBV6-5 to TRBJ2-5; possible D gene TRBD2, 6 bases. The CDR3 region has the DNA TGTGCCAGCAGCTATACTAGCTTCTCGAACCCAGAGACCCAGTACTTC. The encoded protein is CASSYTSFSNPETQYF.